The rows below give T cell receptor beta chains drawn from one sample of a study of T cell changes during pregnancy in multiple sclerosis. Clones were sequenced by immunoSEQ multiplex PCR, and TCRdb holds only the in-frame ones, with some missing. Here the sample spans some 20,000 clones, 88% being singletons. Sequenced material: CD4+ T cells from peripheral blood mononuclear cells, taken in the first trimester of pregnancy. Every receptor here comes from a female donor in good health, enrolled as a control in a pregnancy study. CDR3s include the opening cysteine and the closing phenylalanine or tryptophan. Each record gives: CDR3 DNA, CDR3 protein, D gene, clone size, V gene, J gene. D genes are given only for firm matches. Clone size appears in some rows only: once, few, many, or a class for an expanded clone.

cdr3_nt: TGTGCCAGCAGCTTAGATTGGGGGACGGGGGACTACGAGCAGTACTTC; cdr3_aa: CASSLDWGTGDYEQYF; d_call: NA; clone_size: NA; v_call: TRBV11-3; j_call: TRBJ2-7
cdr3_nt: TGTGCCAGTAGTTCACATGTTAGCGGGGGGAAGACCTACGAGCAGTACTTC; cdr3_aa: CASSSHVSGGKTYEQYF; d_call: TRBD2; clone_size: NA; v_call: TRBV19; j_call: TRBJ2-7
cdr3_nt: TGTGCCAGCAGCTTCGCGGGGTACGAGCAGTACTTC; cdr3_aa: CASSFAGYEQYF; d_call: NA; clone_size: NA; v_call: TRBV7-2; j_call: TRBJ2-7
cdr3_nt: TGTGCCAGCAGCCCAGACAGGAGTGGAAACACCATATATTTT; cdr3_aa: CASSPDRSGNTIYF; d_call: NA; clone_size: NA; v_call: TRBV11-3; j_call: TRBJ1-3
cdr3_nt: TGTGCCAGCAGCCGGACTAGCGCTTTAGAGACCCAGTACTTC; cdr3_aa: CASSRTSALETQYF; d_call: TRBD2; clone_size: NA; v_call: TRBV5-4; j_call: TRBJ2-5
cdr3_nt: TGTGCCAGCAGGACTGAGGGAAACACCATATATTTT; cdr3_aa: CASRTEGNTIYF; d_call: NA; clone_size: few; v_call: TRBV2; j_call: TRBJ1-3
cdr3_nt: TGTGCCTGGAGCTCGACAGGGGCCCCTGGGAACACTGAAGCTTTCTTT; cdr3_aa: CAWSSTGAPGNTEAFF; d_call: TRBD1; clone_size: NA; v_call: TRBV30; j_call: TRBJ1-1
cdr3_nt: TGTGCCAGCAGTATCCGACAGGGTACGAGCACCGGGGAGCTGTTTTTT; cdr3_aa: CASSIRQGTSTGELFF; d_call: TRBD1; clone_size: NA; v_call: TRBV27; j_call: TRBJ2-2
cdr3_nt: TGCGCCAGCAGCCAAGAAATCTCTGCTAGCGACACCTACGAGCAGTACTTC; cdr3_aa: CASSQEISASDTYEQYF; d_call: NA; clone_size: NA; v_call: TRBV4-1; j_call: TRBJ2-7
cdr3_nt: TGTGCCAGCCGTTCAGACAGGGGACTTTTCTACGAGCAGTACTTC; cdr3_aa: CASRSDRGLFYEQYF; d_call: TRBD1; clone_size: NA; v_call: TRBV6-5; j_call: TRBJ2-7
cdr3_nt: TGTGCCAGCAGCTTGGGTACACAAAAGGAGAAGACCCAGTACTTC; cdr3_aa: CASSLGTQKEKTQYF; d_call: NA; clone_size: few; v_call: TRBV5-4; j_call: TRBJ2-5
cdr3_nt: TGTGCCTGGAGTGGCCTACTCCTCCAGGGATTACCTGAAGCTTTCTTT; cdr3_aa: CAWSGLLLQGLPEAFF; d_call: NA; clone_size: once; v_call: TRBV30; j_call: TRBJ1-1
cdr3_nt: TGTGCCTGGAGCGACGGAGATATGAACACTGAAGCTTTCTTT; cdr3_aa: CAWSDGDMNTEAFF; d_call: NA; clone_size: NA; v_call: TRBV30; j_call: TRBJ1-1
cdr3_nt: TGTGCCAGTAGTACCCGGGACAGGGCCTCTGGCTACACCTTC; cdr3_aa: CASSTRDRASGYTF; d_call: TRBD1; clone_size: once; v_call: TRBV19; j_call: TRBJ1-2
cdr3_nt: TGTGCCAGTAGTATAGGAGGGAACGGCAATCAGCCCCAGCATTTT; cdr3_aa: CASSIGGNGNQPQHF; d_call: NA; clone_size: NA; v_call: TRBV19; j_call: TRBJ1-5
cdr3_nt: TGTGCCAGTAGCAAGGACAGCCGAGGGAATTACGAGCAGTACTTC; cdr3_aa: CASSKDSRGNYEQYF; d_call: NA; clone_size: once; v_call: TRBV19; j_call: TRBJ2-7
cdr3_nt: TGTGCCAGCAGCTTTGGGGGGGCCCGTGGGGAGACCCAGTACTTC; cdr3_aa: CASSFGGARGETQYF; d_call: NA; clone_size: NA; v_call: TRBV7-2; j_call: TRBJ2-5
cdr3_nt: TGTGCCAGCATTGGGGCCCTTTTTCGATACACCTTC; cdr3_aa: CASIGALFRYTF; d_call: NA; clone_size: NA; v_call: TRBV2; j_call: TRBJ1-2
cdr3_nt: TGTGCCAGCAGCCCGAGAGGCGGAGACACAGATACGCAGTATTTT; cdr3_aa: CASSPRGGDTDTQYF; d_call: NA; clone_size: NA; v_call: TRBV7-2; j_call: TRBJ2-3
cdr3_nt: TGTGCCAGCAGCCAAGAAGGCGTTAGCGCTAGCACAGATACGCAGTATTTT; cdr3_aa: CASSQEGVSASTDTQYF; d_call: NA; clone_size: medium-sized; v_call: TRBV4-2; j_call: TRBJ2-3
cdr3_nt: TGTGCCAGCAGCCCAAGAGGGCGGGAAGCTTTCTTT; cdr3_aa: CASSPRGREAFF; d_call: NA; clone_size: NA; v_call: TRBV7-6; j_call: TRBJ1-1
cdr3_nt: TGCGCCAGCAGTGAATCAGGAAAGTACGAGCAGTACTTC; cdr3_aa: CASSESGKYEQYF; d_call: NA; clone_size: NA; v_call: TRBV10-1; j_call: TRBJ2-7
cdr3_nt: TGTGCCAGTAGTATGCCCCTCCTCCGGGAAAACACTGAAGCTTTCTTT; cdr3_aa: CASSMPLLRENTEAFF; d_call: NA; clone_size: NA; v_call: TRBV19; j_call: TRBJ1-1
cdr3_nt: TGTGCCAGCAGGAGGACAGGGGGAACGGACGAGCAGTACTTC; cdr3_aa: CASRRTGGTDEQYF; d_call: TRBD1; clone_size: NA; v_call: TRBV7-9; j_call: TRBJ2-7
cdr3_nt: TGTGCCAGCAGCGTAGGTTCTGGCCTCTCTGGCAATGAGCAGTTCTTC; cdr3_aa: CASSVGSGLSGNEQFF; d_call: NA; clone_size: NA; v_call: TRBV9; j_call: TRBJ2-1
cdr3_nt: TGTGCCAGCAGCTTAGGCGGAGTAGCTAACTATGGCTACACCTTC; cdr3_aa: CASSLGGVANYGYTF; d_call: NA; clone_size: once; v_call: TRBV7-2; j_call: TRBJ1-2
cdr3_nt: TGTGCCAGCAGCCCCCCCCAACTAGCCAAAAACATTCAGTACTTC; cdr3_aa: CASSPPQLAKNIQYF; d_call: NA; clone_size: NA; v_call: TRBV11-3; j_call: TRBJ2-4
cdr3_nt: TGCGCCAGCAGCTTGGGGGGGACAGGACAAATGGGCACAGATACGCAGTATTTT; cdr3_aa: CASSLGGTGQMGTDTQYF; d_call: TRBD1; clone_size: NA; v_call: TRBV5-1; j_call: TRBJ2-3
cdr3_nt: TGTGCCAGCAGCTTATTGGGGACAGGGGGCGCGGGGACCCAGTACTTC; cdr3_aa: CASSLLGTGGAGTQYF; d_call: TRBD1; clone_size: NA; v_call: TRBV11-2; j_call: TRBJ2-5
cdr3_nt: TGTGCCTGGAGTGTACGGGAAAGGGGGTCTCAGACCTTC; cdr3_aa: CAWSVRERGSQTF; d_call: NA; clone_size: NA; v_call: TRBV30; j_call: TRBJ1-2
cdr3_nt: TGTGCTAGCAGCCAGTACGGGGGGGCAGATACGCAGTATTTT; cdr3_aa: CASSQYGGADTQYF; d_call: TRBD2; clone_size: NA; v_call: TRBV7-7; j_call: TRBJ2-3
cdr3_nt: TGTGCCAGCAGTTACTCGCCGGGACAGGGGTTAGGCTACACCTTC; cdr3_aa: CASSYSPGQGLGYTF; d_call: TRBD1; clone_size: NA; v_call: TRBV6-5; j_call: TRBJ1-2
cdr3_nt: TGTGCCAGCAGCTTGATCCTTAACTATGGCTACACCTTC; cdr3_aa: CASSLILNYGYTF; d_call: NA; clone_size: NA; v_call: TRBV5-8; j_call: TRBJ1-2
cdr3_nt: TGTGCCAGCAGTTCAGGGGTCGTCGGGGAGACCCAGTACTTC; cdr3_aa: CASSSGVVGETQYF; d_call: NA; clone_size: medium-sized; v_call: TRBV7-9; j_call: TRBJ2-5
cdr3_nt: TGTGCCAGTAGTCCCGGACGGGGATTAAATCATGAAAAACTGTTTTTT; cdr3_aa: CASSPGRGLNHEKLFF; d_call: NA; clone_size: NA; v_call: TRBV19; j_call: TRBJ1-4
cdr3_nt: TGTGCCAGCGGACAAATCACTGAAGCTTTCTTT; cdr3_aa: CASGQITEAFF; d_call: NA; clone_size: NA; v_call: TRBV27; j_call: TRBJ1-1
cdr3_nt: TGTGCCAGCAGCCAAGCTGTGGGTGGGGCTAAGTTCTTC; cdr3_aa: CASSQAVGGAKFF; d_call: NA; clone_size: NA; v_call: TRBV14; j_call: TRBJ2-1
cdr3_nt: TGTGCCAGCAGTTACGCAGCGGGCCTCTCCTACGAGCAGTACTTC; cdr3_aa: CASSYAAGLSYEQYF; d_call: NA; clone_size: medium-sized; v_call: TRBV6-5; j_call: TRBJ2-7
cdr3_nt: TGTGCCAGCAGCCCATTTGACAGGGGTTATGGCTACACCTTC; cdr3_aa: CASSPFDRGYGYTF; d_call: TRBD1; clone_size: NA; v_call: TRBV9; j_call: TRBJ1-2
cdr3_nt: TGCGCCAGCAGCTGGAGGGTCCAAGGGGAGAGCTCCTACGAGCAGTACTTC; cdr3_aa: CASSWRVQGESSYEQYF; d_call: NA; clone_size: NA; v_call: TRBV5-1; j_call: TRBJ2-7
cdr3_nt: TGTGCCAGCAGCAAACTACTAGATCCCCATGAGCAGTTCTTC; cdr3_aa: CASSKLLDPHEQFF; d_call: NA; clone_size: NA; v_call: TRBV7-2; j_call: TRBJ2-1